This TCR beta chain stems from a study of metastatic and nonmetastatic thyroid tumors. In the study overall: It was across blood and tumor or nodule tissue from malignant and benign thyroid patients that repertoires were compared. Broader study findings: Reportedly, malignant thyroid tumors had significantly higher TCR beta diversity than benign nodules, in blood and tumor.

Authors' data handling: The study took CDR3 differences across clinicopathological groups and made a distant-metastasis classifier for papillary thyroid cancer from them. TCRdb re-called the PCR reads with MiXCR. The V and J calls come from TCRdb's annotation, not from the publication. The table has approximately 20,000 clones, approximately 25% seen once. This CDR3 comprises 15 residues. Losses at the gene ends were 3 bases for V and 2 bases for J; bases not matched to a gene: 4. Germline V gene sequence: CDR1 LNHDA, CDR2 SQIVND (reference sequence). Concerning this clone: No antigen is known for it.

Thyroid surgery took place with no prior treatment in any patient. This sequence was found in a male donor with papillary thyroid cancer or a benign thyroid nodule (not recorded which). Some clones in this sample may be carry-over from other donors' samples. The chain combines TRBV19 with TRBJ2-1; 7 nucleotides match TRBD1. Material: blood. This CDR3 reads CASSIGTATYNEQFF. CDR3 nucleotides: TGTGCCAGTAGTATCGGGACAGCCACCTACAATGAGCAGTTCTTC.